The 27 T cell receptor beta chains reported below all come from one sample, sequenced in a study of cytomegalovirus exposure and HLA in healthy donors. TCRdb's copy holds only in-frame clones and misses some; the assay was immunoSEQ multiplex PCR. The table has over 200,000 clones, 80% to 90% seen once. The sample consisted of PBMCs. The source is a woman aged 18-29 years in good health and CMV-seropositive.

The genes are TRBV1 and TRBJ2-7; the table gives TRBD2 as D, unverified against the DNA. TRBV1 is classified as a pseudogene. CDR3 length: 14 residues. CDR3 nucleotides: TGCACCAGCAGCCGGGGCGGGAGAGGCTACGAGCAGTACTTC. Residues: CTSSRGGRGYEQYF.

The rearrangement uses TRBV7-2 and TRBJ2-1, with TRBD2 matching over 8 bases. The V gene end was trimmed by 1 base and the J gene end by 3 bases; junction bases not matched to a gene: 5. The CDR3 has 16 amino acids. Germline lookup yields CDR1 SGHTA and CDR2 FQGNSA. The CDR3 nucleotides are TGTGCCAGCAGCTTAGAGGCTAGCGGGTTCTACAATGAGCAGTTCTTC. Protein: CASSLEASGFYNEQFF.

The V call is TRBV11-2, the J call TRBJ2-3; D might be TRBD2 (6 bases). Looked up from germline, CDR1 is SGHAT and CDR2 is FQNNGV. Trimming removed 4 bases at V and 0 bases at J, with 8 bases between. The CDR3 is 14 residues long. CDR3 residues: CASSSAGSTDTQYF. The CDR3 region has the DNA TGTGCCAGCAGCTCGGCGGGGAGCACAGATACGCAGTATTTT.

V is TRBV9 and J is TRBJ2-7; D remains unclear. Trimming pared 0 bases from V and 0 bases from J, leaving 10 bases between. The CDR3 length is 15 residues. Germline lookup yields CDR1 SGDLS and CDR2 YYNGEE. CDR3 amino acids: CASSVGRSSSYEQYF. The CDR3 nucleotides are TGTGCCAGCAGCGTAGGCAGGTCGAGCTCCTACGAGCAGTACTTC.

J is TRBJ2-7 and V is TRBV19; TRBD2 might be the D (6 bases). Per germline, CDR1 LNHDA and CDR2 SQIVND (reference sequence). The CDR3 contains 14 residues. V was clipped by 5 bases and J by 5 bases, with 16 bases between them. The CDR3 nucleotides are TGTGCCAGTAGTTCCTCCTTAGGCGGGAACGAGCAGTACTTC. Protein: CASSSSLGGNEQYF. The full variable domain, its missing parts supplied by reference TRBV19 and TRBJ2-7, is DGGITQSPKYLFRKEGQNVTLSCEQNLNHDAMYWYRQDPGQGLRLIYYSQIVNDFQKGDIAEGYSVSREKKESFPLTVTSAQKNPTAFYLCASSSSLGGNEQYFGPGTRLTVT.

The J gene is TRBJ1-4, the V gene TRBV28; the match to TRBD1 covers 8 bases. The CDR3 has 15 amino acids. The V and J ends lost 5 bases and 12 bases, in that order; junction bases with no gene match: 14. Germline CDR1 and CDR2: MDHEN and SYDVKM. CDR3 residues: CASSEGTGLSIELFF. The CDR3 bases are TGTGCCAGCAGTGAGGGGACAGGTTTGTCGATCGAACTGTTTTTT.

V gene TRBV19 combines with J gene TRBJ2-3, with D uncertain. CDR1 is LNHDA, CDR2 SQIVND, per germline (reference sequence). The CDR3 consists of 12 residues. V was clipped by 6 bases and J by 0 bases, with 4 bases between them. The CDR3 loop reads CASSGSTDTQYF. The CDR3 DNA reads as TGTGCCAGTAGCGGGAGCACAGATACGCAGTATTTT.

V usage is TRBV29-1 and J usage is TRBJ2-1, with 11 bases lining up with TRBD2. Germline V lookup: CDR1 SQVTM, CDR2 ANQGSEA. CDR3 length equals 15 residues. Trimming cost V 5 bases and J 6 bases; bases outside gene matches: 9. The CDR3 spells CSVSTGTSGGNEQFF. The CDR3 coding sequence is TGCAGCGTTAGTACCGGGACTAGCGGAGGCAATGAGCAGTTCTTC.

In DNA form, the CDR3 reads TGTGCCAGCAGTTTATACTCCACTAGCGGGAGACTACCCTCCTACAATGAGCAGTTCTTC. It codes for CASSLYSTSGRLPSYNEQFF. The rearrangement links TRBV28 to TRBJ2-1; 11 nucleotides agree with TRBD2. Trimming removed 1 base from V and 0 bases from J; junction bases left unmatched: 11. The CDR3 sequence is 20 residues long. In germline, CDR1 is MDHEN, CDR2 SYDVKM.

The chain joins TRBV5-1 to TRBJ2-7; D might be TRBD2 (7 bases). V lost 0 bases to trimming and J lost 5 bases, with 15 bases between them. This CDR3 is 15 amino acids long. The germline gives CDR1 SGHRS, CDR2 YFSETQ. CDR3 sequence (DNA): TGCGCCAGCAGCTTGGCGGGGGGCTCAGGAAACGAGCAGTACTTC. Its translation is CASSLAGGSGNEQYF. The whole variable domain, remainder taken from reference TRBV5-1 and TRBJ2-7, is KAGVTQTPRYLIKTRGQQVTLSCSPISGHRSVSWYQQTPGQGLQFLFEYFSETQRNKGNFPGRFSGRQFSNSRSEMNVSTLELGDSALYLCASSLAGGSGNEQYFGPGTRLTVT.

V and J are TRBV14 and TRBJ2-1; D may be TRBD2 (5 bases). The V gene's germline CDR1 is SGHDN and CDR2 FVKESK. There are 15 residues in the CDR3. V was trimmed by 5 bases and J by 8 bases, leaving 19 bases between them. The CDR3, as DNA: TGTGCCAGCAGCGCCGGGATCCAGGCTGACGATGAGCAGTTCTTC. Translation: CASSAGIQADDEQFF.

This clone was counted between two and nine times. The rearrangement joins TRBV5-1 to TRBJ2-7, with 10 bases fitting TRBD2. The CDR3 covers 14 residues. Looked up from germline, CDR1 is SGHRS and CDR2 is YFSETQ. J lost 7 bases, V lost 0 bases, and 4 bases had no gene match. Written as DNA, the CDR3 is TGCGCCAGCAGCTTGGCTAGCGGGAGTGGGGAGCAGTACTTC. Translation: CASSLASGSGEQYF.

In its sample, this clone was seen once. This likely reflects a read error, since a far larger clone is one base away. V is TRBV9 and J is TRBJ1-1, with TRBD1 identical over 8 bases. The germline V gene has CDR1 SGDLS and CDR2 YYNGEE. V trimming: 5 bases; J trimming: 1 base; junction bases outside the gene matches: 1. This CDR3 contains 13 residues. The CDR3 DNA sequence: TGTGCCAGCAGTCAGGGGGCGAACACTGAAGCTTTCTTT. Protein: CASSQGANTEAFF.

The CDR3 DNA sequence: TGTGCCAGCAGTCGAACCCAGGGCACTGAAGCTTTCTTT. This gives the protein CASSRTQGTEAFF. The chain has TRBV6-6 and TRBJ1-1; D may be TRBD1 (5 bases). Trimming removed 5 bases at V and 4 bases at J, with 11 bases between. The CDR3 runs to 13 residues. Germline V CDR1 and CDR2: MNHNY, SVGAGI (reference sequence).

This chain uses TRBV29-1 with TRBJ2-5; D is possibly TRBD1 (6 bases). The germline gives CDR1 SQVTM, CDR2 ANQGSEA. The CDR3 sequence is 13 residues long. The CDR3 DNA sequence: TGCAGTGCTCTGGGGGCATGGGGGGAGACCCAGTACTTC. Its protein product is CSALGAWGETQYF.

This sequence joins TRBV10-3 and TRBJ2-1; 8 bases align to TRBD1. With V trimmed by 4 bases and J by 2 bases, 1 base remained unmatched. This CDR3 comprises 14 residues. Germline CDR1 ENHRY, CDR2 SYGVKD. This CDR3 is CAISGTGTYNEQFF. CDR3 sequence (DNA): TGTGCCATCAGTGGGACAGGGACCTACAATGAGCAGTTCTTC.

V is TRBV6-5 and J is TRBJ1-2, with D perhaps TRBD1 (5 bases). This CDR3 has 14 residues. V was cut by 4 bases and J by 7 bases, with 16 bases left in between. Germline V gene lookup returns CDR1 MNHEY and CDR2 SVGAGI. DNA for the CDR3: TGTGCCAGCAGTTCCCGCCAGGGTTCGAGTGGCTACACCTTC. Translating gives CASSSRQGSSGYTF.

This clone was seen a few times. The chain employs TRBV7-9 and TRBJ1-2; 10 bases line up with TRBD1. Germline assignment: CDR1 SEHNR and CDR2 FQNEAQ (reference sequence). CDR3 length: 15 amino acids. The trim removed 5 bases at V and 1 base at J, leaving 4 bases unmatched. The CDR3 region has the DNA TGTGCCAGCAGCACCGGGACAGGGGATAACTATGGCTACACCTTC. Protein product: CASSTGTGDNYGYTF.

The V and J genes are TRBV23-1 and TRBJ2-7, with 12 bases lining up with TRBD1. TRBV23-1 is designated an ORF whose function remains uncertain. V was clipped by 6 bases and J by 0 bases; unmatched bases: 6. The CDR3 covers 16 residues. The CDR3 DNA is TGCGCCAGCAGCCCGGGACAGGGGGCTGACTCCTACGAGCAGTACTTC. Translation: CASSPGQGADSYEQYF.

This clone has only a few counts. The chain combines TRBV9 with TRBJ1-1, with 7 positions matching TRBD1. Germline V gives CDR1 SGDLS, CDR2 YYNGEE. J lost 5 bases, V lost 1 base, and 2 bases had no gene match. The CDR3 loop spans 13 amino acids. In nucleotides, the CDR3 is TGTGCCAGCAGCGTACAGGGGGGAACTGAAGCTTTCTTT. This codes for CASSVQGGTEAFF. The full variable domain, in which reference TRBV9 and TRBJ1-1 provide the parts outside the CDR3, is DSGVTQTPKHLITATGQRVTLRCSPRSGDLSVYWYQQSLDQGLQFLIQYYNGEERAKGNILERFSAQQFPDLHSELNLSSLELGDSALYFCASSVQGGTEAFFGQGTRLTVV.

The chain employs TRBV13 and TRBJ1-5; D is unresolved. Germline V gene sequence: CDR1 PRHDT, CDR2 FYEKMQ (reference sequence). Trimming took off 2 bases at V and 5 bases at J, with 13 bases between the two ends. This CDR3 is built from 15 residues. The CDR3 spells CASSLRGTQDQPQHF. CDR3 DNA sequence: TGTGCCAGCAGCTTACGAGGTACCCAAGATCAGCCCCAGCATTTT.

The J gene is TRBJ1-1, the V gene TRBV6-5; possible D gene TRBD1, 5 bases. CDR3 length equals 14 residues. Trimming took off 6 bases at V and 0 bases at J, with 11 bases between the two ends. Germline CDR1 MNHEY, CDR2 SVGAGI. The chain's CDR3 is CASRIGGVNTEAFF. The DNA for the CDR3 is TGTGCCAGCAGAATCGGGGGGGTGAACACTGAAGCTTTCTTT.

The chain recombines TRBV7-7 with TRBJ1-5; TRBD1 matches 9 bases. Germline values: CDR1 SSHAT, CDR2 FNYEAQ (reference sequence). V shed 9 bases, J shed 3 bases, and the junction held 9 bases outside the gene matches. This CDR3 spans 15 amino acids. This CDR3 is CARPRRDRANQPQHF. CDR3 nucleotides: TGTGCCAGACCCCGTCGGGACAGGGCCAATCAGCCCCAGCATTTT.

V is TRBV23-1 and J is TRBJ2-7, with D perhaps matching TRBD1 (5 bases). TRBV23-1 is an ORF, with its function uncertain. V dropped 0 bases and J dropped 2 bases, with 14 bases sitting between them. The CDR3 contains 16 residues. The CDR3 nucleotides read TGCGCCAGCAGTCAATCATCAGGGCTTCAGCCCTACGAGCAGTACTTC. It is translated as CASSQSSGLQPYEQYF.

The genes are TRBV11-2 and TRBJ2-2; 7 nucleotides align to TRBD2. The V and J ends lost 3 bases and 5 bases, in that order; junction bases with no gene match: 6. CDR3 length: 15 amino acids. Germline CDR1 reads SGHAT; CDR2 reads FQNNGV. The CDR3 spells CASSFGGRGTGELFF. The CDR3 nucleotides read TGTGCCAGCAGCTTTGGCGGGCGGGGGACCGGGGAGCTGTTTTTT.

CDR3 protein: CAWSVELPGELFF. DNA of the CDR3: TGTGCCTGGAGTGTAGAGTTGCCCGGGGAGCTGTTTTTT. The chain has TRBV30 and TRBJ2-2; D uncertain. Germline CDR1 is GTSNPN and CDR2 is SVGIG (reference sequence). V was trimmed by 0 bases and J by 6 bases, leaving 8 bases between them. This CDR3 is built from 13 residues.

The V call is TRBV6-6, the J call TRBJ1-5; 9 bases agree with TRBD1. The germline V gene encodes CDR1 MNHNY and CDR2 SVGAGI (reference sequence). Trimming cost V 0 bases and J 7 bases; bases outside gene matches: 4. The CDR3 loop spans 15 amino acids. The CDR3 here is CASSYSGTGRQPQHF. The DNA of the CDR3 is TGTGCCAGCAGTTACTCCGGGACAGGGCGCCAGCCCCAGCATTTT.